Listed below are T cell receptor beta chains from one sample, sequenced in a study of shared clonotypes between healthy human individuals. The assay was immunoSEQ multiplex PCR, and TCRdb's table has in-frame clones only and misses some. Of millions of clones in the sample, approximately 92% were seen once. Sequencing was carried out using naive CD4+ T cells sorted from blood. The receptors come from a man younger than 30 in good health. Both conserved end residues are part of each CDR3. Each record gives: V gene, D gene, clone size, J gene, CDR3 protein, CDR3 DNA. A D gene is named only where the DNA matches it firmly. Only some rows state a clone size, as once, few, many or a class for expanded clones.

TRBV5-1,-,-,TRBJ2-3,CASSLELGTDTQYF,TGCGCCAGCAGCTTGGAACTGGGCACAGATACGCAGTATTTT
TRBV10-3,TRBD2,-,TRBJ2-1,CAIAGLAGGPYNEQFF,TGTGCCATCGCGGGACTAGCGGGAGGGCCTTACAATGAGCAGTTCTTC
TRBV28,-,once,TRBJ1-2,CASSLQAQTAPAF,TGTGCCAGCAGTTTACAGGCTCAGACAGCTCCGGCCTTC
TRBV5-4,-,few,TRBJ1-1,CASSFRQNTEAFF,TGTGCCAGCAGCTTCCGACAGAACACTGAAGCTTTCTTT
TRBV6-6,-,-,TRBJ1-2,CASQGSPDYGYTF,TGTGCCAGCCAAGGGTCCCCTGACTATGGCTACACCTTC
TRBV14,-,once,TRBJ1-2,CASSQDNPPTRGYTF,TGTGCCAGCAGCCAAGATAACCCACCGACGAGGGGCTACACCTTC
TRBV19,-,-,TRBJ1-5,CASSIWGLTGNQPQHF,TGTGCCAGTAGTATTTGGGGCCTGACAGGAAATCAGCCCCAGCATTTT
TRBV5-1,-,once,TRBJ1-4,CASSLAARGVPLSTNEKLFF,TGCGCCAGCAGCTTGGCAGCCCGGGGGGTCCCACTGTCAACTAATGAAAAACTGTTTTTT
TRBV30,-,-,TRBJ1-1,CAWNFPGTGAEAFF,TGTGCCTGGAATTTTCCGGGGACGGGGGCTGAAGCTTTCTTT
TRBV7-2,-,-,TRBJ2-2,CASSLGIGGTGELFF,TGTGCCAGCAGCTTAGGGATAGGGGGTACCGGGGAGCTGTTTTTT
TRBV9,TRBD1,-,TRBJ1-1,CASSVDRGQGEAFF,TGTGCCAGCAGCGTAGACAGGGGTCAGGGGGAAGCTTTCTTT
TRBV19,TRBD1,-,TRBJ2-2,CASSREGQGSTGELFF,TGTGCCAGTAGTAGGGAGGGACAGGGTTCCACCGGGGAGCTGTTTTTT
TRBV11-2,-,-,TRBJ1-1,CASSSQNTEAFF,TGTGCCAGCAGCTCACAAAACACTGAAGCTTTCTTT
TRBV28,-,-,TRBJ2-3,CASSLGGSTDTQYF,TGTGCCAGCAGTTTAGGAGGAAGCACAGATACGCAGTATTTT
TRBV5-1,-,-,TRBJ1-1,CASSLEGSGTEAFF,TGCGCCAGCAGCTTGGAAGGGTCGGGCACTGAAGCTTTCTTT
TRBV5-1,TRBD1,few,TRBJ1-6,CASSWDSPDSPLHF,TGCGCCAGCAGCTGGGACAGTCCGGATTCACCCCTCCACTTT
TRBV5-1,-,-,TRBJ2-7,CASSPGGVSYEQYF,TGCGCCAGCAGCCCCGGAGGCGTGAGCTACGAGCAGTACTTC
TRBV6-5,-,-,TRBJ1-2,CASSYARGLGYGYTF,TGTGCCAGCAGTTACGCCAGGGGTCTTGGCTATGGCTACACCTTC
TRBV11-2,-,once,TRBJ2-7,CASSLSGEQYF,TGTGCCAGCAGCCTCTCGGGAGAGCAGTACTTC
TRBV19,-,-,TRBJ1-2,CASSRSYGYTF,TGTGCCAGTAGCCGTTCTTATGGCTACACCTTC
TRBV12-5,TRBD1,-,TRBJ1-5,CASGLVKGQGDRPQHF,TGTGCTAGTGGTTTGGTAAAGGGACAGGGAGACCGGCCCCAGCATTTT
TRBV18,-,-,TRBJ2-7,CASSPLDKGNEQYF,TGTGCCAGCTCACCGCTGGATAAGGGGAACGAGCAGTACTTC
TRBV14,-,-,TRBJ2-1,CASSQEGGLQRGYNEQFF,TGTGCCAGCAGCCAAGAAGGAGGCCTTCAGAGGGGCTACAATGAGCAGTTCTTC
TRBV19,TRBD1,-,TRBJ2-7,CASSIVWQGDSYEQYF,TGTGCCAGTAGTATAGTGTGGCAGGGGGACTCCTACGAGCAGTACTTC
TRBV6-1,-,-,TRBJ1-2,CASQRGAEGGYTF,TGTGCCAGCCAGCGGGGGGCGGAAGGAGGCTACACCTTC
TRBV7-9,-,-,TRBJ1-4,CASREVEGKLFF,TGTGCCAGCCGGGAGGTGGAGGGAAAACTGTTTTTT
TRBV18,-,-,TRBJ1-2,CASSQDSYGYTF,TGTGCCAGCTCACAGGACAGCTATGGCTACACCTTC
TRBV5-1,TRBD2,-,TRBJ2-3,CASSNIAGSSTDTQYF,TGCGCCAGCAGCAACATAGCGGGGTCTAGCACAGATACGCAGTATTTT
TRBV18,-,-,TRBJ2-3,CASSPPSTDTQYF,TGTGCCAGCTCACCGCCGTCAACAGATACGCAGTATTTT
TRBV19,TRBD1,few,TRBJ1-1,CASSIRDRENTEAFF,TGTGCCAGTAGTATACGGGACAGGGAAAACACTGAAGCTTTCTTT
TRBV13,-,-,TRBJ2-1,CASSFGQMRMSNEQFF,TGTGCCAGCAGCTTCGGACAGATGAGGATGTCCAATGAGCAGTTCTTC
TRBV7-2,TRBD1,-,TRBJ2-7,CASSLTGQGKGANSYEQYF,TGTGCCAGCAGTCTCACTGGACAGGGAAAGGGGGCCAACTCCTACGAGCAGTACTTC
TRBV5-6,-,-,TRBJ2-3,CASSLGRARTDTQYF,TGTGCCAGCAGCTTGGGTAGGGCGAGGACAGATACGCAGTATTTT
TRBV19,TRBD1,-,TRBJ2-7,CASSIQGATYEQYF,TGTGCCAGTAGTATACAGGGGGCGACCTACGAGCAGTACTTC
TRBV5-1,-,-,TRBJ1-1,CASSTQAWNTEAFF,TGCGCCAGCAGCACACAGGCATGGAACACTGAAGCTTTCTTT
TRBV30,-,-,TRBJ1-1,CAWSVSQGRTEAFF,TGTGCCTGGAGTGTAAGTCAGGGGAGGACTGAAGCTTTCTTT
TRBV10-3,-,-,TRBJ2-5,CAISDSPQETQYF,TGTGCCATCAGTGATTCGCCCCAAGAGACCCAGTACTTC
TRBV27,-,-,TRBJ2-7,CARSRGAYEQYF,TGTGCCAGGTCTCGCGGGGCCTACGAGCAGTACTTC
TRBV9,TRBD2,once,TRBJ2-1,CASSVGGREAVGEQFF,TGTGCCAGCAGCGTAGGGGGGCGGGAGGCCGTGGGAGAGCAGTTCTTC
TRBV11-2,-,-,TRBJ1-2,CASSSGGPGRIYGYTF,TGTGCCAGCAGCTCGGGGGGACCGGGACGGATATATGGCTACACCTTC
TRBV28,-,-,TRBJ1-5,CASTTIDRPPQHF,TGTGCCAGCACTACGATCGATCGTCCGCCCCAGCATTTT
TRBV30,TRBD1,-,TRBJ1-5,CAWSRRGLSNQPQHF,TGTGCCTGGAGTCGCAGGGGGTTGAGCAATCAGCCCCAGCATTTT
TRBV4-1,-,few,TRBJ2-1,CASSLQSASRGGEQFF,TGCGCCAGCAGCCTCCAATCAGCGTCCCGGGGCGGTGAGCAGTTCTTC
TRBV5-1,-,-,TRBJ1-2,CASSSSLQGSGYTF,TGCGCCAGCAGCTCCAGTTTACAGGGCAGTGGCTACACCTTC
TRBV5-4,TRBD1,-,TRBJ1-1,CASSNTGGTEAFF,TGTGCCAGCAGCAACACAGGGGGCACTGAAGCTTTCTTT
TRBV6-1,-,-,TRBJ1-3,CASNGGSGNTIYF,TGTGCCAGCAACGGTGGCTCTGGAAACACCATATATTTT
TRBV2,-,-,TRBJ2-6,CASSEEQTGANVLTF,TGTGCCAGCAGTGAAGAGCAGACCGGGGCCAACGTCCTGACTTTC
TRBV25-1,-,once,TRBJ1-5,CASSETGLVGHQPQHF,TGTGCCAGCAGTGAAACCGGACTCGTGGGGCATCAGCCCCAGCATTTT
TRBV10-1,TRBD1,-,TRBJ2-7,CASSQTGKPYEQYF,TGCGCCAGCAGTCAGACAGGGAAGCCCTACGAGCAGTACTTC
TRBV27,-,-,TRBJ2-7,CASSESGLASYEQYF,TGTGCCAGCAGTGAAAGTGGGCTAGCCTCCTACGAGCAGTACTTC